This T cell receptor beta chain was retrieved from a study of technical replicates of blood from several donors. Libraries were prepared by immunoSEQ multiplex PCR; TCRdb keeps only in-frame clonotypes and omits some of them. The data contain approximately 12,000 clones, around three quarters of them singletons. CDR3 length equals 15 residues. The V and J ends lost 5 bases and 5 bases, in that order; junction bases with no gene match: 8. Germline loops: CDR1 MNHEY, CDR2 SVGAGI. The sequence was collected from a human donor in good health. The rearrangement links TRBV6-5 to TRBJ1-1; 10 bases are shared with TRBD1. The specimen sequenced was PBMCs. In DNA form, the CDR3 reads TGTGCCAGCAGTCGACAGGGGGCGGGAAGTACTGAAGCTTTCTTT. It specifies CASSRQGAGSTEAFF.